The clone carrying this TCR beta chain was picked up a small number of times. Its matching antigen is unknown. The data belong to a study of response to subunit inactivated influenza vaccine. MiXCR, applied by TCRdb to the RT-PCR reads, yields one record per CDR3 protein. The repertoire has 450,000 to 500,000 distinct CDR3 sequences, 10% to 11% of them found once; the top ten carry about 12%. Findings and limits, study-wide: A suggestion made by the authors is that each seasonal influenza vaccination recruits few new T cells.

The receptor was isolated from a man between 50 and 59 years old who received an inactivated influenza vaccine. This sample comprised PBMCs from blood, obtained 45 days after vaccination.

The CDR3 DNA follows: TGTGCCAGCAGTTTGACTAGCCAGACAGCCAAAGCGAACACCGGGGAGCTGTTTTTT. This gives the protein CASSLTSQTAKANTGELFF. The rearrangement links TRBV6-2 or TRBV6-3 to TRBJ2-2; TRBD2 agrees at 7 bases. From germline, CDR1 is MNHEY and CDR2 SVGEGT. The CDR3 contains 19 residues. Losses at the gene ends were 4 bases for V and 0 bases for J; bases not matched to a gene: 14.